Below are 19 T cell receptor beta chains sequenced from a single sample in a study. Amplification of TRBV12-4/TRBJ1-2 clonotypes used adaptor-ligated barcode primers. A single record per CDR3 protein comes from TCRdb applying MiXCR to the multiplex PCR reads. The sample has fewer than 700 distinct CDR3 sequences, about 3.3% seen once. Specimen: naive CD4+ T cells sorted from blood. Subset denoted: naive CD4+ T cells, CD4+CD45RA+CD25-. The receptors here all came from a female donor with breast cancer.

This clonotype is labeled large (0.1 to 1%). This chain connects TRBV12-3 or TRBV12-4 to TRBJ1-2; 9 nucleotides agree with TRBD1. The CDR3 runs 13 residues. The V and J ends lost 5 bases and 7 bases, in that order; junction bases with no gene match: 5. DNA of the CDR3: TGTGCCAGCAGTCCAGGGACAGGGACTGGCTACACCTTC. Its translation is CASSPGTGTGYTF.

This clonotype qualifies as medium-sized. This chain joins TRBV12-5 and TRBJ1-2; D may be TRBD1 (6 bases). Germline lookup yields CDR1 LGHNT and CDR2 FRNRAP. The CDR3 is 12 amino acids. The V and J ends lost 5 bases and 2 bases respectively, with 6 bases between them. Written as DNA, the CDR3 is TGTGCTAGTGGTGACAGGAACTATGGCTACACCTTC. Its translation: CASGDRNYGYTF.

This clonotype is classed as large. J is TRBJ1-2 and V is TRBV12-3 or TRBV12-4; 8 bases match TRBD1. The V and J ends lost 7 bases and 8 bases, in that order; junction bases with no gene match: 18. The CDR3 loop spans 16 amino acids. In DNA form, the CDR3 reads TGTGCCAGCACCCTAGGGACAGGCCTGGTGCTTCGGGGCTACACCTTC. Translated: CASTLGTGLVLRGYTF.

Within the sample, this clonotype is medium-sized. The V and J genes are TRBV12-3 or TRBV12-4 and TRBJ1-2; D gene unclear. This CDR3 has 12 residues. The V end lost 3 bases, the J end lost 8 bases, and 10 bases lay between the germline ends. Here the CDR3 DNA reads TGTGCCAGCAGTTTGAGGCTGGGCGGCTACACCTTC. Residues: CASSLRLGGYTF.

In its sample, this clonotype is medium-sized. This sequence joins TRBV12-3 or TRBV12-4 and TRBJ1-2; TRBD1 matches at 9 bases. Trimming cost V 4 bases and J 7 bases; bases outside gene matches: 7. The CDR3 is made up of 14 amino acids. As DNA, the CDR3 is TGTGCCAGCAGTTACGGACAGGGGATCTCTGGCTACACCTTC. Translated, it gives CASSYGQGISGYTF.

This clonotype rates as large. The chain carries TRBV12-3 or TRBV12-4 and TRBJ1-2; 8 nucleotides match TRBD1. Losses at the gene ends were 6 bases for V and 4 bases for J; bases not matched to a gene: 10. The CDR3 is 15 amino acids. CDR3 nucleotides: TGTGCCAGCAGGCCCGCCGGACAGGGTATCTATGGCTACACCTTC. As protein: CASRPAGQGIYGYTF.

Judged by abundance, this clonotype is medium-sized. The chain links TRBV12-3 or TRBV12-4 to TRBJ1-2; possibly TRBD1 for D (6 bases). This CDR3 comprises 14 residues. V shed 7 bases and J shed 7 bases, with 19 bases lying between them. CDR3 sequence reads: CASNLQGRIFGYTF. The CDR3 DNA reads TGTGCCAGCAACCTACAGGGTCGGATATTTGGCTACACCTTC.

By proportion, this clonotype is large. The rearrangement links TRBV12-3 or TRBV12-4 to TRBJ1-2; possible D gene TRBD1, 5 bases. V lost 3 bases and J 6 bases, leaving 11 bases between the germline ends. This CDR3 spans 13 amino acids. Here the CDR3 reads CASSLWGLDGYTF. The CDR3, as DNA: TGTGCCAGCAGTTTGTGGGGACTAGATGGCTACACCTTC.

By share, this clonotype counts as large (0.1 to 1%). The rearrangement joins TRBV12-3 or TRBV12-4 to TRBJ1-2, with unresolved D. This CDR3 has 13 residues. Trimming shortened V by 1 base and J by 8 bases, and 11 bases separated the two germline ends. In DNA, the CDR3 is TGTGCCAGCAGTTTAGTAATTAGTGGCGGCTACACCTTC. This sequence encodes CASSLVISGGYTF.

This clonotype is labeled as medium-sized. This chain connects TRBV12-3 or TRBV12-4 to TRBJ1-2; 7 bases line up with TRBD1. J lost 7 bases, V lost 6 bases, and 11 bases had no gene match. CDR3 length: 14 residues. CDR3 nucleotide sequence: TGTGCCAGCAGACGACAGGGTATTGAGGGTGGCTACACCTTC. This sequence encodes CASRRQGIEGGYTF.

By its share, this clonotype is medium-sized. The CDR3 nucleotides read TGTGCCAGCAGTCGGGACCGATATGGCTACACCTTC. Translation gives CASSRDRYGYTF. This chain links TRBV12-3 or TRBV12-4 with TRBJ1-2; tentative D call: TRBD1 (5 bases). The CDR3 runs to 12 residues. V lost 5 bases, J lost 5 bases, and 9 bases lay in between.

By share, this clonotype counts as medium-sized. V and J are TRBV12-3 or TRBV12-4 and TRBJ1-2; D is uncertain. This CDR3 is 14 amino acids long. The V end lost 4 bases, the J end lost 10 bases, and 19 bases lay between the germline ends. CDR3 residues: CASSSLGPLTAYTF. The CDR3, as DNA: TGTGCCAGCAGTTCGCTTGGGCCCCTTACGGCCTACACCTTC.

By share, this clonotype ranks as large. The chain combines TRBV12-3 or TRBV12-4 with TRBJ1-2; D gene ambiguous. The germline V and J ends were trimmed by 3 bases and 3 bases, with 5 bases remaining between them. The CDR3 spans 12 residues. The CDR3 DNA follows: TGTGCCAGCAGTTTGAGACACTATGGCTACACCTTC. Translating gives CASSLRHYGYTF.

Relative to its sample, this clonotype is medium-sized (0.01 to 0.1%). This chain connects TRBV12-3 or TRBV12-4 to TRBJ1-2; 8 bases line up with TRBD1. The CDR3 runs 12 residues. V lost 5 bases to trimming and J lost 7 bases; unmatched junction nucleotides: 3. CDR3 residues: CASSPDRAGYTF. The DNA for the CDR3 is TGTGCCAGCAGTCCGGACAGGGCTGGCTACACCTTC.

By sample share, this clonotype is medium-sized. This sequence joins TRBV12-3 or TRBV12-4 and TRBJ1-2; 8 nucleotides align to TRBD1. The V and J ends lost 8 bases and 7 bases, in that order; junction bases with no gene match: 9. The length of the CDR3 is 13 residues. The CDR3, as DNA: TGTGCCAGCGGGACAGGTATTCACTCTGGCTACACCTTC. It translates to CASGTGIHSGYTF.

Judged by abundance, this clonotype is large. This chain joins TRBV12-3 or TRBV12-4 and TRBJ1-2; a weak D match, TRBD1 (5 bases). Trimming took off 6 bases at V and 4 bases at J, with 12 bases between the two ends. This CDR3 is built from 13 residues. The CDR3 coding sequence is TGTGCCAGCAGACGGGACGCAATCTATGGCTACACCTTC. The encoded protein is CASRRDAIYGYTF.

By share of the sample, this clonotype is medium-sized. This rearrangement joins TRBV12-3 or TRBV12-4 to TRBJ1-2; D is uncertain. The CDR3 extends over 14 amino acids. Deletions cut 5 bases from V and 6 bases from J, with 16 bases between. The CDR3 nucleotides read TGTGCCAGCAGTAAGGAAGGGCGTGTTGATGGCTACACCTTC. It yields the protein CASSKEGRVDGYTF.

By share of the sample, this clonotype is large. CDR3 sequence reads: CASSWNLDRGNGYTF. The CDR3 DNA reads as TGTGCCAGCAGTTGGAACCTCGACAGGGGTAATGGCTACACCTTC. The chain carries TRBV12-3 or TRBV12-4 and TRBJ1-2, with 8 bases aligning to TRBD1. The CDR3 is 15 amino acids. The V gene end was trimmed by 4 bases and the J gene end by 6 bases; junction bases not matched to a gene: 10.

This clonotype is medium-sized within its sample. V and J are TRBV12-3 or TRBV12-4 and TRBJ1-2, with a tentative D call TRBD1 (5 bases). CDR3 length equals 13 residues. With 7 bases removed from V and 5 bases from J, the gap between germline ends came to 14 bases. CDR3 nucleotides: TGTGCCAGCAAGAGGGGCTTCACGTATGGCTACACCTTC. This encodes CASKRGFTYGYTF.